This record concerns one T cell receptor (beta chain) sequence. No antigen is known for it. The data were taken from a study of T cell repertoires in cytomegalovirus infection. Study at large: Researchers turned to recently identified HLA-C-restricted CMV epitopes as well as well-studied HLA-B-restricted ones. Public TCR beta signatures indicated both CMV infection and matching HLA type.

TCRdb passed the reads through MiXCR, listing each CDR3 protein once. This table has approximately 910,000 distinct CDR3 sequences, around 32% appearing once. Broader study findings: Individuals carrying CMV plus the relevant HLA were identified by cumulative frequency of public TCR beta families. HLA-C-restricted CMV clonotypes gave the most frequent clonotype in two of eight donors.

The germline V gene encodes CDR1 SGHTA and CDR2 FQGTGA. The germline V and J ends were trimmed by 0 bases and 10 bases, with 16 bases remaining between them. The CDR3 is made up of 15 amino acids. Sequencing used cultured CD8+ T cells from PBMCs, obtained from culture after CMV antigen stimulation. The chain carries TRBV7-3 and TRBJ2-1, with D perhaps TRBD1 or TRBD2 (6 bases each). The receptor was derived from a human donor in good health (CMV status not recorded). Some clones in this sample may be carry-over from other donors' samples. DNA of the CDR3: TGTGCCAGCAGCTTAACGGGGGGCAGCGGCGGGGAGCAGTTCTTC. Translating it yields CASSLTGGSGGEQFF.